These 3 T cell receptor beta chains originate from one sample sequenced in a study of blood T cell repertoires in COVID-19. Generated by immunoSEQ multiplex PCR, the TCRdb table keeps only in-frame clones and is missing some. This table holds 250,000 to 300,000 clones, 75% to 85% found once. Sequenced: peripheral blood. These receptors originate from a man aged 45-65 years with active or convalescent COVID-19.

This chain joins TRBV5-1 and TRBJ2-3; 11 bases agree with TRBD2. The germline CDR1 and CDR2 sequences are SGHRS and YFSETQ. The CDR3 loop spans 16 amino acids. Trimming at V came to 4 bases and at J to 4 bases, leaving 8 bases not matched to a gene. The chain's CDR3 is CASSVRGLADSDTQYF. The CDR3 bases are TGCGCCAGCAGCGTCCGGGGACTAGCGGATTCAGATACGCAGTATTTT.

This clone was found once. A read error may produce the germline difference seen at one junction end. The gene calls are TRBV6-5 and TRBJ2-5; 9 nucleotides line up with TRBD1. Germline lookup yields CDR1 MNHEY and CDR2 SVGAGI. CDR3 length equals 11 residues. The CDR3 reads CASTLGDRVNF. The CDR3 DNA follows: TGTGCCAGCACCCTCGGGGACAGGGTAAACTTC.

V gene TRBV28 combines with J gene TRBJ2-2, with D tentatively TRBD1 (6 bases). Trimming shortened V by 3 bases and J by 2 bases, and 13 bases separated the two germline ends. The CDR3 has 16 residues. Germline V gene sequence: CDR1 MDHEN, CDR2 SYDVKM. This chain's CDR3 is CASSFLDRKNTGELFF. CDR3 nucleotide sequence: TGTGCCAGCAGTTTCTTGGACAGAAAAAACACCGGGGAGCTGTTTTTT.